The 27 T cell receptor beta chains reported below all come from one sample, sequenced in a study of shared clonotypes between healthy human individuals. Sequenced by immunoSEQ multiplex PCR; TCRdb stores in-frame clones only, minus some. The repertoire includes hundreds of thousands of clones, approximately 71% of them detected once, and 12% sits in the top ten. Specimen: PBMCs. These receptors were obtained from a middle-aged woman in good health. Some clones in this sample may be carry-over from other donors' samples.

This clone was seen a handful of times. CDR3 sequence: CASSQDSPSGTDTQYF. CDR3 sequence (DNA): TGTGCCAGCAGCCAGGACTCCCCTTCGGGCACAGATACGCAGTATTTT. The gene calls are TRBV4-2 and TRBJ2-3, with D possibly being TRBD2 (5 bases). The CDR3 is made up of 16 amino acids. Germline V lookup: CDR1 LGHNA, CDR2 YNFKEQ. The V end lost 3 bases, the J end lost 1 base, and 14 bases lay between the germline ends.

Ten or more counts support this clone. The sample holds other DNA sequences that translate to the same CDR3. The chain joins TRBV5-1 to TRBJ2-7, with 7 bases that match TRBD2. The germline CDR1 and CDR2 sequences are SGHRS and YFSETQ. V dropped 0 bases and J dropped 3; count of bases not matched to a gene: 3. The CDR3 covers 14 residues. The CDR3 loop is CASSLVGGSYEQYF. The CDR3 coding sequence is TGCGCCAGCAGCTTGGTTGGCGGGAGCTACGAGCAGTACTTC. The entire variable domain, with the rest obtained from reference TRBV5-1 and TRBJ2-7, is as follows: KAGVTQTPRYLIKTRGQQVTLSCSPISGHRSVSWYQQTPGQGLQFLFEYFSETQRNKGNFPGRFSGRQFSNSRSEMNVSTLELGDSALYLCASSLVGGSYEQYFGPGTRLTVT.

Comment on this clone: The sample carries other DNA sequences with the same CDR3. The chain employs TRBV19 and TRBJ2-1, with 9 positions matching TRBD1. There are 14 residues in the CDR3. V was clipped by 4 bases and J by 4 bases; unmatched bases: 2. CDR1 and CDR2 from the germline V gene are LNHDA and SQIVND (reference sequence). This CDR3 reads CASSTGTGYNEQFF. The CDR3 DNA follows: TGTGCCAGTAGTACCGGGACAGGGTACAATGAGCAGTTCTTC.

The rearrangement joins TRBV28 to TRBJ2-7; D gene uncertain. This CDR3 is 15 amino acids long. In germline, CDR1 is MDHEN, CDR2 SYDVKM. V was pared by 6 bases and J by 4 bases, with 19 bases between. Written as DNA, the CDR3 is TGTGCCAGCAGCTTCCCCGCACCCTCCACGTACGAGCAGTACTTC. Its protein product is CASSFPAPSTYEQYF. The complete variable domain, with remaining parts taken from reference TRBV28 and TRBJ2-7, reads DVKVTQSSRYLVKRTGEKVFLECVQDMDHENMFWYRQDPGLGLRLIYFSYDVKMKEKGDIPEGYSVSREKKERFSLILESASTNQTSMYLCASSFPAPSTYEQYFGPGTRLTVT.

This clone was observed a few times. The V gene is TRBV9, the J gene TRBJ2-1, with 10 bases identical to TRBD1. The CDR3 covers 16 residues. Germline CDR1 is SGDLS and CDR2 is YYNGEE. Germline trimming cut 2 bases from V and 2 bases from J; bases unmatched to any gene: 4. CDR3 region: CASSVTGGQTYNEQFF. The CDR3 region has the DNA TGTGCCAGCAGCGTGACAGGGGGCCAAACCTACAATGAGCAGTTCTTC. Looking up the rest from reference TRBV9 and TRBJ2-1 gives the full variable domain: DSGVTQTPKHLITATGQRVTLRCSPRSGDLSVYWYQQSLDQGLQFLIQYYNGEERAKGNILERFSAQQFPDLHSELNLSSLELGDSALYFCASSVTGGQTYNEQFFGPGTRLTVL.

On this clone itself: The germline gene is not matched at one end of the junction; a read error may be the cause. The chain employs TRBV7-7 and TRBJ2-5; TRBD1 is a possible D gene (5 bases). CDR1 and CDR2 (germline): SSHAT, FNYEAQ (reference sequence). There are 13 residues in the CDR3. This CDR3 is CASSPGLGETLYF. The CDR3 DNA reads TGTGCCAGCAGCCCAGGGCTTGGAGAGACCCTGTACTTC.

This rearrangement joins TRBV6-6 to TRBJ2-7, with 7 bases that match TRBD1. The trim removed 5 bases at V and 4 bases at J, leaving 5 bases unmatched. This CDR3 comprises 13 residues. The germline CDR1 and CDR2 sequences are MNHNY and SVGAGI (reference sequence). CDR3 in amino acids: CASSRDRVYEQYF. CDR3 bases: TGTGCCAGCAGTCGCGACAGGGTGTACGAGCAGTACTTC.

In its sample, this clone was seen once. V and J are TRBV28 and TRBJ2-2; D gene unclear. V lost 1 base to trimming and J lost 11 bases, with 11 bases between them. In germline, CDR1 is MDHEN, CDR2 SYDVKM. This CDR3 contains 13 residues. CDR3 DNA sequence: TGTGCCAGCAGTTTATTAGCTACGGCTGAGCTGTTTTTT. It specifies CASSLLATAELFF.

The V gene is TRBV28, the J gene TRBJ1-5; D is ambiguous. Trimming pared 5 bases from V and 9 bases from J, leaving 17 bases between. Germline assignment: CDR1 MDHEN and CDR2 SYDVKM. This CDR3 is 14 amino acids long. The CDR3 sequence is CASSLSTQFGPQHF. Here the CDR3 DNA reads TGTGCCAGCAGTCTCTCTACCCAATTCGGGCCCCAGCATTTT.

The CDR3 reads CAWSGDNLAKNIQYF. The CDR3 nucleotides are TGTGCCTGGAGTGGAGATAACCTAGCCAAAAACATTCAGTACTTC. V gene TRBV30 combines with J gene TRBJ2-4; D not resolved. Looked up from germline, CDR1 is GTSNPN and CDR2 is SVGIG (reference sequence). The CDR3 covers 15 residues. Trimming took off 1 base at V and 0 bases at J, with 10 bases between the two ends.

The CDR3 DNA follows: TGCGCCAGCAGCTTGGAGGGGGCGCAGTACAATGAGCAGTTCTTC. It specifies CASSLEGAQYNEQFF. The J gene is TRBJ2-1, the V gene TRBV5-1; 7 nucleotides agree with TRBD1. The CDR3 spans 15 residues. Germline values: CDR1 SGHRS, CDR2 YFSETQ. V lost 0 bases to trimming and J lost 4 bases; unmatched junction nucleotides: 4.

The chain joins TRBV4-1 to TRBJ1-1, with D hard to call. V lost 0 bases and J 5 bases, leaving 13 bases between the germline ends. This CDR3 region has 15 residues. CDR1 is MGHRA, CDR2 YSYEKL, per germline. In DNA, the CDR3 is TGCGCCAGCAGCCAAGATTTGCCGGGGAAGACTGAAGCTTTCTTT. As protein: CASSQDLPGKTEAFF.

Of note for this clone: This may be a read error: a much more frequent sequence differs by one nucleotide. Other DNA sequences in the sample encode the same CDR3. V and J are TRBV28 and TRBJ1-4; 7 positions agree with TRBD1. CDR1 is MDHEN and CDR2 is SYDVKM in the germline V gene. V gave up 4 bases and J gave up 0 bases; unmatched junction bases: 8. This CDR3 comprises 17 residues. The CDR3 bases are TGTGCCAGCAGTTATGCTGGGACAGCGACAACTAATGAAAAACTGTTTTTT. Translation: CASSYAGTATTNEKLFF.

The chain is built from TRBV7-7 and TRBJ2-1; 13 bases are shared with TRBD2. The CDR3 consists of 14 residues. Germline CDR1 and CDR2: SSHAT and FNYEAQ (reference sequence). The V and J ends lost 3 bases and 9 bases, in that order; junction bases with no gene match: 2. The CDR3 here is CASSLGLAGSEQFF. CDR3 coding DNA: TGTGCCAGCAGCTTGGGACTAGCGGGAAGTGAGCAGTTCTTC. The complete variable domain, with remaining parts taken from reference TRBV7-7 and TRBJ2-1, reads GAGVSQSPRYKVTKRGQDVTLRCDPISSHATLYWYQQALGQGPEFLTYFNYEAQPDKSGLPSDRFSAERPEGSISTLTIQRTEQRDSAMYRCASSLGLAGSEQFFGPGTRLTVL.

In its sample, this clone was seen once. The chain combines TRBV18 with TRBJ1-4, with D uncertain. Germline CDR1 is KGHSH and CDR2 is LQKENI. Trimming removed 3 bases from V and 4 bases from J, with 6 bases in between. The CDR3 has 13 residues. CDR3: CASSPSINEKLFF. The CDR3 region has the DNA TGTGCCAGCTCACCCTCGATTAATGAAAAACTGTTTTTT.

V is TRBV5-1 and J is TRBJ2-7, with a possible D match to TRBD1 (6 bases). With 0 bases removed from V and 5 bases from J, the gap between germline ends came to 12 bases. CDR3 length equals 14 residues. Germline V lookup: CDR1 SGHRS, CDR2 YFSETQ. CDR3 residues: CASSLDGTRNEQYF. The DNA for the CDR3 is TGCGCCAGCAGCTTGGACGGGACAAGAAACGAGCAGTACTTC.

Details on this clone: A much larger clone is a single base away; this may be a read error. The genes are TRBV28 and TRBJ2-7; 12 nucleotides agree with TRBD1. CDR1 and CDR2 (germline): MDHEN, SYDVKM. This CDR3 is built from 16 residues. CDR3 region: CASPGPGDRGQYGQYF. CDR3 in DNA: TGTGCCAGCCCCGGCCCGGGGGACAGGGGGCAATACGGGCAGTACTTC. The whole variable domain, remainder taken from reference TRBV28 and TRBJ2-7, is DVKVTQSSRYLVKRTGEKVFLECVQDMDHENMFWYRQDPGLGLRLIYFSYDVKMKEKGDIPEGYSVSREKKERFSLILESASTNQTSMYLCASPGPGDRGQYGQYFGPGTRLTVT.

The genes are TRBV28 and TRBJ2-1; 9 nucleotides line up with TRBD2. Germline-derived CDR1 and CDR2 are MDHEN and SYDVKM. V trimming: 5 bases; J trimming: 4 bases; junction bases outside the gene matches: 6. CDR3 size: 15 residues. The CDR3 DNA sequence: TGTGCCAGCAGTAGCCCTAGCGGGAATTACAATGAGCAGTTCTTC. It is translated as CASSSPSGNYNEQFF.

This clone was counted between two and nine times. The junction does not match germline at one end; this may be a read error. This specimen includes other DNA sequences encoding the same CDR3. As DNA, the CDR3 is TGCGCCAGCAGCCAAGAAGTCGGCTCTGGGGCCAACGTCCTGACTTTC. Translated, it gives CASSQEVGSGANVLTF. This rearrangement joins TRBV5-4 to TRBJ2-6; D gene unclear. The CDR3 is 16 residues long. CDR1 and CDR2 (germline): SGHNT, YYREEE (reference sequence).

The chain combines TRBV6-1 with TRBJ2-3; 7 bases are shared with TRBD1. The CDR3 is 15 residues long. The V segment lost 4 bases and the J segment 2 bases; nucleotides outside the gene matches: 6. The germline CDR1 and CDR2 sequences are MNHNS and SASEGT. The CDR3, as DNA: TGTGCCAGCAGTGCCCGGGACAGACACACAGATACGCAGTATTTT. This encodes CASSARDRHTDTQYF.

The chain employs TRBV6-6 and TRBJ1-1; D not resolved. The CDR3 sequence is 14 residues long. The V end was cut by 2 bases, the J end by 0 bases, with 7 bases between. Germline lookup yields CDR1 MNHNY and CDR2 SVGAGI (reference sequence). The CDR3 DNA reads TGTGCCAGCAGTTACCCCGTCATGAACACTGAAGCTTTCTTT. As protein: CASSYPVMNTEAFF.

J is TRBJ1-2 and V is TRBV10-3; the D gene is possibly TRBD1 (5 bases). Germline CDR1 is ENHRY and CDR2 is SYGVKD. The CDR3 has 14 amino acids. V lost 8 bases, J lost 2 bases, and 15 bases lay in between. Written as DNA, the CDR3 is TGTGCCATCTCCCCTGATGGGGGAAACTATGGCTACACCTTC. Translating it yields CAISPDGGNYGYTF.

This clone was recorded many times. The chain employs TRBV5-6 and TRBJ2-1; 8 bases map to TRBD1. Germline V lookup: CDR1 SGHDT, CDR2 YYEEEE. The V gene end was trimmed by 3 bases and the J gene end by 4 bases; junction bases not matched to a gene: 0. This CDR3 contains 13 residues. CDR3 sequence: CASSWTGYNEQFF. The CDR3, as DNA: TGTGCCAGCAGCTGGACAGGGTACAATGAGCAGTTCTTC.

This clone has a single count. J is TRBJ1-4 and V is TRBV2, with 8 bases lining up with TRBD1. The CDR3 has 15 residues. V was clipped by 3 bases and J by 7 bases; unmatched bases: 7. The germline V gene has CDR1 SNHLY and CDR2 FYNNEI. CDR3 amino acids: CASSDRGQVGEKLFF. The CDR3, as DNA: TGTGCCAGCAGTGACAGGGGGCAAGTTGGTGAAAAACTGTTTTTT.

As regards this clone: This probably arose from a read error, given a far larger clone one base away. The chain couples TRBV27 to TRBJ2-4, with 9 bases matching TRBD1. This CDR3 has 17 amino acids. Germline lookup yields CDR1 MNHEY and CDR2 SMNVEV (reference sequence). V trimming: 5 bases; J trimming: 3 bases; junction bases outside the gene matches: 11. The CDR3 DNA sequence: TGTGCCAGCAGTCCCTGGGACAGGGAGGTCGTCAAAAACATTCAGTACTTC. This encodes CASSPWDREVVKNIQYF.

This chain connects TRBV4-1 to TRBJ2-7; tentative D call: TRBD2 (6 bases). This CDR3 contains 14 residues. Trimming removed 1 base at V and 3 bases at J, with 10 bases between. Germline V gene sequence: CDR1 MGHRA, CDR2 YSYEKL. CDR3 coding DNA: TGCGCCAGCAGCCAAGTCGGGAGAGTCTACGAGCAGTACTTC. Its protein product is CASSQVGRVYEQYF.

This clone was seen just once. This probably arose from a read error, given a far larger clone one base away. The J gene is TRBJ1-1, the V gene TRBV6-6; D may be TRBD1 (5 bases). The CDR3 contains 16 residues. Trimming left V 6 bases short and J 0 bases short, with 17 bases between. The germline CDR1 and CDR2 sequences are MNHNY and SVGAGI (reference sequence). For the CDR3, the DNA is TGTGCCAGCAGGTCCACATCCCAGGGTATGAACACTGAAGCTTTCTTT. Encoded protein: CASRSTSQGMNTEAFF.